These 30 T cell receptor beta chains came from one sample sequenced in a study of human T cells and chemical hapten exposure. As for time point: patch test 1, 2 weeks after DPC sensitization. Stated treatment: therapeutic diphenylcyclopropenone sensitization with weekly scalp DPC. A single record per CDR3 protein comes from TCRdb applying MiXCR to the RACE reads. The sample includes roughly 98,000 distinct CDR3 sequences, under 15% of them seen just once. Sequenced material: whole blood, taken in connection with sensitization to the hapten diphenylcyclopropenone (DPC). These receptors all stem from a woman aged 40 to 50 with alopecia areata. Some clones in this sample may be carry-over from other donors' samples.

This clonotype turned up a few times. This chain links TRBV28 with TRBJ2-4; 7 bases are a match to TRBD1. CDR1 MDHEN and CDR2 SYDVKM come from the germline V gene. V was pared by 5 bases and J by 3 bases, with 4 bases of the junction left unmatched. The CDR3 length is 14 residues. CDR3 protein: CASSLGGNKNIQYF. The CDR3 DNA follows: TGTGCCAGCAGTCTAGGGGGCAACAAAAACATTCAGTACTTC.

V usage is TRBV10-3 and J usage is TRBJ2-3; D call uncertain. V was trimmed by 1 base and J by 5 bases, leaving 7 bases between them. This CDR3 region has 13 residues. In germline, CDR1 is ENHRY, CDR2 SYGVKD. CDR3 residues: CAISEFRRDTQYF. CDR3 DNA sequence: TGTGCCATCAGTGAGTTCCGGCGAGATACGCAGTATTTT.

This clonotype was detected a few times. The chain carries TRBV2 and TRBJ1-6; unclear D gene. Trimming took 4 bases from V and 13 from J, leaving 11 bases between them. The CDR3 is made up of 12 amino acids. The V gene's germline CDR1 is SNHLY and CDR2 FYNNEI. CDR3 nucleotide sequence: TGTGCCAGCAGTGCTGTCAGAGCCCCCCTCCACTTT. This encodes CASSAVRAPLHF. Combining the CDR3 with reference TRBV2 and TRBJ1-6 gives the whole variable domain EPEVTQTPSHQVTQMGQEVILRCVPISNHLYFYWYRQILGQKVEFLVSFYNNEISEKSEIFDDQFSVERPDGSNFTLKIRSTKLEDSAMYFCASSAVRAPLHFGNGTRLTVT.

The rearrangement uses TRBV7-9 and TRBJ1-1; no firm D call. V dropped 0 bases and J dropped 1 base, with 3 bases sitting between them. The CDR3 totals 13 residues. Germline values: CDR1 SEHNR, CDR2 FQNEAQ (reference sequence). CDR3 residues: CASSLAENTEAFF. For the CDR3, the DNA is TGTGCCAGCAGCTTAGCGGAGAACACTGAAGCTTTCTTT.

J is TRBJ2-3 and V is TRBV30; D is uncertain. Germline V gene data show CDR1 as GTSNPN and CDR2 as SVGIG (reference sequence). The CDR3 loop spans 10 amino acids. The CDR3: CACSQDTQYF. The CDR3 DNA follows: TGTGCATGTTCACAGGATACGCAGTATTTT.

This clonotype was seen only a few times. This chain connects TRBV7-9 to TRBJ2-7; TRBD1 matches 7 bases. Trimming at V came to 4 bases and at J to 6 bases, leaving 9 bases not matched to a gene. The CDR3 has 14 residues. The germline gives CDR1 SEHNR, CDR2 FQNEAQ (reference sequence). In DNA form, the CDR3 reads TGTGCCAGCAGCTCCGGGACAGCTGAACTCGAGCAGTACTTC. It is translated as CASSSGTAELEQYF.

A few counts support this clonotype. The chain uses TRBV7-2 and TRBJ2-7, with D possibly matching TRBD1 (6 bases). The CDR3 has 14 amino acids. Germline CDR1 is SGHTA and CDR2 is FQGNSA. Trimming removed 5 bases from V and 0 bases from J, with 11 bases in between. CDR3 amino acids: CASSPDRFSYEQYF. The CDR3 DNA follows: TGTGCCAGCAGCCCGGACAGATTCTCCTACGAGCAGTACTTC.

This clonotype was seen more than once but under ten times. V is TRBV29-1 and J is TRBJ2-3, with TRBD1 matching over 7 bases. J lost 5 bases, V lost 4 bases, and 6 bases had no gene match. CDR3 length: 13 amino acids. Per the germline V gene, CDR1 is SQVTM and CDR2 is ANQGSEA. The DNA of the CDR3 is TGCAGCGTTGGCAAGGGGGCGGGAGATACGCAGTATTTT. This encodes CSVGKGAGDTQYF.

This clonotype has at least ten counts. The chain combines TRBV24-1 with TRBJ2-1; TRBD2 matches at 7 bases. Germline-derived CDR1 and CDR2 are KGHDR and SFDVKD. This CDR3 has 16 amino acids. V gave up 4 bases and J gave up 2 bases; unmatched junction bases: 7. The CDR3 bases are TGTGCCACCAGTGACCACAGCGGGGCAGCCTACAATGAGCAGTTCTTC. Its protein is CATSDHSGAAYNEQFF.

In its sample, this clonotype was seen a few times. J is TRBJ1-1 and V is TRBV15, with a possible D match to TRBD1 (5 bases). The CDR3 runs to 15 residues. Germline V gene data show CDR1 as LNHNV and CDR2 as YYDKDF (reference sequence). V was cut by 0 bases and J by 0 bases, with 8 bases left in between. The CDR3 DNA reads as TGTGCCACCAGCAGAGACAGGGCCCTGAACACTGAAGCTTTCTTT. Protein: CATSRDRALNTEAFF.

This clonotype was picked up a small number of times. The J gene is TRBJ2-1, the V gene TRBV12-3 or TRBV12-4; 10 bases match TRBD1. V dropped 6 bases and J dropped 6; count of bases not matched to a gene: 8. This CDR3 has 15 residues. The CDR3: CASSRGQGEPNEQFF. CDR3 bases: TGTGCCAGCAGCCGCGGACAGGGGGAGCCCAATGAGCAGTTCTTC.

CDR3 protein: CASSVVVGSGRHYYEQYF. The CDR3 DNA is TGTGCCAGCAGCGTAGTGGTGGGTAGCGGGAGACACTACTACGAGCAGTACTTC. V is TRBV9 and J is TRBJ2-7; 9 bases fit TRBD2. This CDR3 has 18 amino acids. V lost 0 bases to trimming and J lost 3 bases; unmatched junction nucleotides: 13. CDR1 and CDR2 (germline): SGDLS, YYNGEE. Variable domain in full (rest from reference TRBV9 and TRBJ2-7): DSGVTQTPKHLITATGQRVTLRCSPRSGDLSVYWYQQSLDQGLQFLIQYYNGEERAKGNILERFSAQQFPDLHSELNLSSLELGDSALYFCASSVVVGSGRHYYEQYFGPGTRLTVT.

This clonotype was picked up many times. The chain is built from TRBV28 and TRBJ2-2, with D possibly matching TRBD1 (6 bases). The V and J ends lost 5 bases and 6 bases respectively, with 13 bases between them. Germline CDR1 MDHEN, CDR2 SYDVKM. The CDR3 contains 14 residues. This chain's CDR3 is CASSAVSGAGELFF. The CDR3 bases are TGTGCCAGCAGTGCAGTTTCAGGGGCCGGGGAGCTGTTTTTT. Full variable domain (missing parts from reference TRBV28 and TRBJ2-2): DVKVTQSSRYLVKRTGEKVFLECVQDMDHENMFWYRQDPGLGLRLIYFSYDVKMKEKGDIPEGYSVSREKKERFSLILESASTNQTSMYLCASSAVSGAGELFFGEGSRLTVL.

This clonotype was seen repeatedly, ten times or more. The V and J genes are TRBV7-9 and TRBJ2-7, with D uncertain. The germline V gene encodes CDR1 SEHNR and CDR2 FQNEAQ (reference sequence). This CDR3 spans 17 amino acids. V lost 4 bases and J lost 2, with 21 bases in between. CDR3 loop: CASSSQVSSPAPYEQYF. In DNA, the CDR3 is TGTGCCAGCAGCTCCCAGGTATCGTCACCCGCCCCCTACGAGCAGTACTTC. The variable domain in full, completed from reference TRBV7-9 and TRBJ2-7, reads DTGVSQNPRHKITKRGQNVTFRCDPISEHNRLYWYRQTLGQGPEFLTYFQNEAQLEKSRLLSDRFSAERPKGSFSTLEIQRTEQGDSAMYLCASSSQVSSPAPYEQYFGPGTRLTVT.

This clonotype was found a few times. This may arise from a read error, as a much more abundant clone is one base away. This chain connects TRBV29-1 to TRBJ2-7, with D perhaps matching TRBD1 or TRBD2 (6 bases each). Germline CDR1 SQVTM, CDR2 ANQGSEA. CDR3 length: 12 residues. This CDR3 reads CSVVQGSGEQHF. CDR3 coding DNA: TGCAGCGTTGTACAGGGTAGCGGCGAGCAGCACTTC.

The table lists this clonotype with a few counts. The chain's CDR3 is CASSECGAYEQYF. CDR3 nucleotides: TGCGCCAGCAGTGAGTGTGGGGCCTACGAGCAGTACTTC. The genes are TRBV10-1 and TRBJ2-7, with unresolved D. The germline V and J ends were trimmed by 1 base and 2 bases, with 6 bases remaining between them. The CDR3 contains 13 residues. Germline CDR1 and CDR2: WNHNN and SYGVQD (reference sequence).

This clonotype has at least ten counts. The chain combines TRBV7-3 with TRBJ2-2; 9 nucleotides match TRBD1. V dropped 5 bases and J dropped 5; count of bases not matched to a gene: 3. Germline CDR1 and CDR2: SGHTA and FQGTGA. CDR3 length: 14 residues. The CDR3 DNA sequence: TGTGCCAGCAGCCGGGACAGGGAAACCGGGGAGCTGTTTTTT. Translating it yields CASSRDRETGELFF.

This clonotype was picked up many times. The V gene is TRBV28, the J gene TRBJ1-6; no clear D gene. The germline V gene has CDR1 MDHEN and CDR2 SYDVKM. Trimming shortened V by 5 bases and J by 0 bases, and 5 bases separated the two germline ends. The CDR3 is made up of 14 amino acids. Here the CDR3 reads CASSHSSYNSPLHF. CDR3 sequence (DNA): TGTGCCAGCAGTCACAGCTCCTATAATTCACCCCTCCACTTT.

J is TRBJ2-1 and V is TRBV12-3 or TRBV12-4; D is unresolved. The V end lost 0 bases, the J end lost 9 bases, and 9 bases lay between the germline ends. CDR3 length: 13 residues. CDR3 sequence: CASSLAGPSEQFF. The CDR3 region has the DNA TGTGCCAGCAGTTTAGCGGGCCCGTCTGAGCAGTTCTTC.

The chain uses TRBV28 and TRBJ2-2; TRBD1 is a possible D gene (5 bases). The CDR3 sequence is 15 residues long. Trimming removed 2 bases at V and 7 bases at J, with 14 bases between. The V gene's germline CDR1 is MDHEN and CDR2 SYDVKM. The CDR3 reads CASSLVPQGIGELFF. The CDR3 DNA reads TGTGCCAGCAGTTTAGTCCCGCAGGGAATCGGGGAGCTGTTTTTT.

This rearrangement joins TRBV20-1 to TRBJ2-3, with D perhaps TRBD1 (6 bases). CDR1 and CDR2 from the germline V gene are DFQATT and SNEGSKA (reference sequence). The V gene lost 6 bases and the J gene lost 2 bases, with 9 bases spanning the gap. The CDR3 is 12 residues long. In DNA form, the CDR3 reads TGCAGTGCGTGGACAGTCACAGATACGCAGTATTTT. Translated: CSAWTVTDTQYF.

This clonotype was observed a few times. The chain is built from TRBV18 and TRBJ1-1; 12 positions agree with TRBD1. This CDR3 is built from 15 residues. V trimming: 6 bases; J trimming: 0 bases; junction bases outside the gene matches: 2. The germline gives CDR1 KGHSH, CDR2 LQKENI. The CDR3 sequence: CASSGTGGMNTEAFF. CDR3 bases: TGTGCCAGCTCGGGGACAGGGGGCATGAACACTGAAGCTTTCTTT.

This clonotype was counted a few times. The V and J genes are TRBV11-2 and TRBJ2-7; 8 bases fit TRBD1. With 2 bases clipped from V and 5 bases from J, the junction kept 5 bases outside the gene matches. This CDR3 has 14 residues. Germline CDR1 is SGHAT and CDR2 is FQNNGV. The CDR3 region is CASSLSRGRDEQYF. CDR3 DNA sequence: TGTGCCAGCAGCTTATCCAGGGGGCGGGACGAGCAGTACTTC.

In this sample, this clonotype turned up a few times. This chain links TRBV9 with TRBJ2-1; TRBD2 matches at 8 bases. The CDR3 has 15 residues. The germline V gene has CDR1 SGDLS and CDR2 YYNGEE. Trimming removed 0 bases from V and 8 bases from J; junction bases left unmatched: 7. The CDR3 region has the DNA TGTGCCAGCAGCGTAGGGCCGGGAGGGAGGTATGAGCAGTTCTTC. Encoded protein: CASSVGPGGRYEQFF.

The chain links TRBV12-3 or TRBV12-4 to TRBJ2-1, with D uncertain. The CDR3 is made up of 11 amino acids. V was pared by 6 bases and J by 7 bases, with 7 bases between. This CDR3 reads CASRLANEQFF. The DNA for the CDR3 is TGTGCCAGCAGGCTTGCTAATGAGCAGTTCTTC.

The chain has TRBV20-1 and TRBJ1-6, with D possibly matching TRBD1 (5 bases). V was cut by 6 bases and J by 0 bases, with 12 bases left in between. This CDR3 spans 15 amino acids. Germline loops: CDR1 DFQATT, CDR2 SNEGSKA (reference sequence). CDR3 nucleotides: TGCAGTGCCCCCCAACAGGTCTCCTATAATTCACCCCTCCACTTT. It translates to CSAPQQVSYNSPLHF.

V is TRBV4-1 and J is TRBJ1-2, with D perhaps TRBD1 (6 bases). Trimming left V 2 bases short and J 8 bases short, with 12 bases between. The CDR3 has 13 amino acids. From germline, CDR1 is MGHRA and CDR2 YSYEKL. The CDR3 region has the DNA TGCGCCAGCAGCCAATACAGGGAAAACGGCTACACCTTC. It specifies CASSQYRENGYTF.

The rearrangement joins TRBV11-3 to TRBJ2-1; D is unclear. With 0 bases removed from V and 11 bases from J, the gap between germline ends came to 8 bases. There are 12 residues in the CDR3. Germline V gene sequence: CDR1 SGHNT, CDR2 YENEEA. This CDR3 is CASSLDRTQQFF. The DNA for the CDR3 is TGTGCCAGCAGCTTAGACAGAACCCAGCAGTTCTTC.

This clonotype came up a few times. The chain joins TRBV6-6 to TRBJ1-4, with D possibly matching TRBD1 (6 bases). CDR3 size: 15 residues. From germline, CDR1 is MNHNY and CDR2 SVGAGI (reference sequence). Trimming left V 2 bases short and J 4 bases short, with 11 bases between. The CDR3 DNA is TGTGCCAGCAGTTACGGGGGCTCCTTTAATGAAAAACTGTTTTTT. Residues: CASSYGGSFNEKLFF.

There are many counts of this clonotype. This rearrangement joins TRBV29-1 to TRBJ2-1; TRBD1 matches at 8 bases. V shed 8 bases and J 6 bases; nucleotides not matched to a gene: 9. This CDR3 comprises 13 residues. Germline V lookup: CDR1 SQVTM, CDR2 ANQGSEA. CDR3 loop: CSLRTGRGNEQFF. The CDR3 DNA reads as TGCAGCCTTCGGACAGGGAGAGGCAATGAGCAGTTCTTC.